A selection of T cell receptor beta chains follows, all from one sample in a study of blood T cell repertoires in COVID-19. Repertoires were generated with immunoSEQ multiplex PCR, while TCRdb's copy carries only in-frame clones and drops some. The table has approximately 93,000 clones, around 87% seen once; the top ten hold 0.85% to 1.2%. Sequencing input: peripheral blood. The receptors originated from a human donor in a cohort sampled during active COVID-19. Both conserved end residues are part of each CDR3.

14 | TRBV27 | CASAPHGTYNEQFF
13 | TRBV30 | CAWSGRGQGPQHF
15 | TRBV5-4 | CASSGKDRPNYGYTF
16 | TRBV19 | CASSTGQGGDQETQYF
15 | TRBV14 | CASSRGGGGNQPQHF
14 | TRBV19 | CASTGASSNQPQHF
15 | TRBV29-1 | CSVAGGAGKNTEAFF
13 | TRBV27 | CAAQDRINNEQFF
14 | TRBV6-5 | CASTFSTGRGIQYF
15 | TRBV5-1 | CASSLQQSSYNEQFF
15 | TRBV15 | CATSRDVLVADTQYF
16 | TRBV9 | CASGMGAIVSTDTQYF
13 | TRBV28 | CASSTQGRETQYF
12 | TRBV5-1 | CASSFTGDGYTF
13 | TRBV30 | CAWSVKAANEQFF
14 | TRBV5-1 | CASSLGGPMNEQFF
19 | TRBV27 | CASSSLSARRQGAGETQYF
16 | TRBV5-1 | CASSTSPTGDRETQYF
13 | TRBV6-1 | CASSEARGTFIYF
18 | TRBV11-2 | CASNYAGRGDERNTEAFF
13 | TRBV2 | CASGLSPLNEQFF
14 | TRBV6-6 | CASRGQGARDGYTF
13 | TRBV27 | CASSLSIRQGITF
14 | TRBV27 | CASSLAGGNSPLHF
13 | TRBV7-9 | CASSWDSNSPLHF
16 | TRBV28 | CASSWTSGPHTDTQYF
14 | TRBV28 | CASSLRVGGSPLHF